The 15 T cell receptor beta chains reported below all come from one sample, sequenced in a study of blood T cells in healthy people across ages. For the second PCR, which ran for about 7 to 11 cycles, a sample-barcoded 5' primer and a J-beta primer mix were used. TCRdb called the 5' RACE reads again in MiXCR, with one record for every CDR3 protein. The sample has about 570,000 distinct CDR3 sequences; 27% are singletons. Sequencing was carried out using blood. All receptors come from a woman in her seventies in good health.

The chain links TRBV4-3 to TRBJ2-1; 9 bases fit TRBD2. The CDR3 extends over 18 amino acids. V was clipped by 0 bases and J by 2 bases; unmatched bases: 8. The germline V gene encodes CDR1 LGHNA and CDR2 YSLEER. The CDR3 region is CASSQDRGVAGAYNEQFF. CDR3 bases: TGCGCCAGCAGCCAAGATCGGGGGGTAGCGGGGGCCTACAATGAGCAGTTCTTC.

The chain couples TRBV20-1 to TRBJ2-6, with 8 bases fitting TRBD1. The J segment lost 4 bases and the V segment lost 6 bases, leaving 14 bases of the junction unmatched. This CDR3 has 17 amino acids. Germline V gene sequence: CDR1 DFQATT, CDR2 SNEGSKA (reference sequence). The CDR3 region is CSATTTGAKSGANVLTF. The DNA of the CDR3 is TGCAGTGCAACAACGACAGGGGCAAAGTCGGGGGCCAACGTCCTGACTTTC.

The V and J genes are TRBV9 and TRBJ2-5; either TRBD1 or TRBD2 may fit D (6 bases each). The closer fit of TRBJ2-7 to the DNA end suggests the J call may be wrong. The germline gives CDR1 SGDLS, CDR2 YYNGEE. The length of the CDR3 is 14 residues. This CDR3 is CASSQQGGSYEQYF. In DNA form, the CDR3 reads TGTGCCAGCAGCCAACAGGGAGGCTCCTACGAGCAGTACTTC.

The V call is TRBV30, the J call TRBJ2-3; D is undetermined. Germline lookup yields CDR1 GTSNPN and CDR2 SVGIG (reference sequence). The CDR3 consists of 13 residues. This CDR3 is CALVGSGGDTQYF. The CDR3, as DNA: TGTGCATTGGTAGGGTCTGGTGGAGATACGCAGTATTTT. Full variable domain (rest looked up from reference TRBV30 and TRBJ2-3): SQTIHQWPATLVQPVGSPLSLECTVEGTSNPNLYWYRQAAGRGLQLLFYSVGIGQISSEVPQNLSASRPQDRQFILSSKKLLLSDSGFYLCALVGSGGDTQYFGPGTRLTVL.

As for this clonotype: An end of the junction differs from the germline gene, which may be a read error. This chain uses TRBV7-2 with TRBJ2-5, with D perhaps assigned TRBD1 or TRBD2 (5 bases each). The DNA end favors TRBJ2-7, so the J call may be wrong. The germline V gene has CDR1 SGHTA and CDR2 FQGNSA. There are 14 residues in the CDR3. The CDR3 protein is CACRTGTATYEQYF. The CDR3 nucleotides read TGTGCCTGCAGGACCGGGACGGCTACCTACGAGCAGTACTTC.

On this clonotype: Germline and junction disagree at one end, which may indicate a read error. The V and J genes are TRBV7-9 and TRBJ1-5; D unclear. Germline assignment: CDR1 SEHNR and CDR2 FQNEAQ (reference sequence). The CDR3 runs 13 residues. DNA of the CDR3: TGTGCCAGCAGCTTAGGCGGGAATCAGCCCCTGCATTTT. Translating gives CASSLGGNQPLHF.

This clonotype was detected a few times. The V gene is TRBV7-9, the J gene TRBJ2-3; no reliable D call. Trimming left V 1 base short and J 0 bases short, with 8 bases between. The V gene's germline CDR1 is SEHNR and CDR2 FQNEAQ (reference sequence). This CDR3 is 15 amino acids long. The DNA for the CDR3 is TGTGCCAGCAGCTTAGTCCGGGCTAGCACAGATACGCAGTATTTT. It codes for CASSLVRASTDTQYF.

The rearrangement links TRBV20-1 to TRBJ1-5; 9 positions agree with TRBD1. After removal of 1 base from V and 0 bases from J, the junction contained 7 bases not matched to a gene. Germline-derived CDR1 and CDR2 are DFQATT and SNEGSKA (reference sequence). The length of the CDR3 is 17 residues. Written as DNA, the CDR3 is TGCAGTGCTAGAGTAGGGACAGGGACCCTTAGCAATCAGCCCCAGCATTTT. Encoded protein: CSARVGTGTLSNQPQHF.

The V gene is TRBV4-1, the J gene TRBJ2-5; 12 nucleotides line up with TRBD2. The CDR3 has 17 amino acids. With 0 bases clipped from V and 4 bases from J, the junction kept 6 bases outside the gene matches. Germline V lookup: CDR1 MGHRA, CDR2 YSYEKL. DNA of the CDR3: TGCGCCAGCAGCCAAGATGCTAGCGGGGGGGCGGGAGAGACCCAGTACTTC. This encodes CASSQDASGGAGETQYF.

This clonotype was found a few times. This chain joins TRBV4-2 and TRBJ1-4; a possible D gene is TRBD1 (5 bases). The CDR3 is 15 amino acids. Deletions cut 0 bases from V and 2 bases from J, with 7 bases between. Germline CDR1 reads LGHNA; CDR2 reads YNFKEQ. DNA for the CDR3: TGTGCCAGCAGCCAAGAGTGGGGGACTAATGAAAAACTGTTTTTT. Its translation is CASSQEWGTNEKLFF.

The chain employs TRBV4-3 and TRBJ1-4; D remains ambiguous. The length of the CDR3 is 15 residues. Trimming shortened V by 0 bases and J by 8 bases, and 13 bases separated the two germline ends. CDR1 and CDR2 (germline): LGHNA, YSLEER. The DNA for the CDR3 is TGCGCCAGCAGCCAAGACCGGGAGCCATCGGAAAAACTGTTTTTT. Amino acids: CASSQDREPSEKLFF.

There are a few counts of this clonotype. This rearrangement joins TRBV10-3 to TRBJ1-2; a weak D match, TRBD1 (5 bases). The V gene lost 4 bases and the J gene lost 5 bases, with 14 bases spanning the gap. CDR1 ENHRY and CDR2 SYGVKD come from the germline V gene. The CDR3 extends over 14 amino acids. CDR3 region: CAISGAKGVYGYTF. In DNA form, the CDR3 reads TGTGCCATCAGTGGGGCAAAAGGGGTTTATGGCTACACCTTC.

As DNA, the CDR3 is TGTGCCAGCAGGGAAACCGGGTCCCACAATGAGCAGTTCTTC. Translated, it gives CASRETGSHNEQFF. This chain links TRBV6-5 with TRBJ2-5; D is unclear. The end of the DNA fits TRBJ2-1 better, so the J call may be wrong. CDR3 length: 14 amino acids. Germline V lookup: CDR1 MNHEY, CDR2 SVGAGI.

The chain carries TRBV5-5 and TRBJ2-2; D is unclear. The CDR3 totals 12 residues. The germline V and J ends were trimmed by 2 bases and 5 bases, with 4 bases remaining between them. The germline gives CDR1 SGHKS, CDR2 YYEKEE (reference sequence). The CDR3 region is CASSFETGELFF. The CDR3 bases are TGTGCCAGCAGCTTTGAAACCGGGGAGCTGTTTTTT.

The V gene is TRBV7-2, the J gene TRBJ1-2, with D maybe TRBD1 (5 bases). V lost 2 bases to trimming and J lost 2 bases, with 12 bases between them. The CDR3 has 15 amino acids. From germline, CDR1 is SGHTA and CDR2 FQGNSA. In nucleotides, the CDR3 is TGTGCCAGCAGCTTAAAGGGGCCAGGAAACTATGGCTACACCTTC. Its translation: CASSLKGPGNYGYTF.